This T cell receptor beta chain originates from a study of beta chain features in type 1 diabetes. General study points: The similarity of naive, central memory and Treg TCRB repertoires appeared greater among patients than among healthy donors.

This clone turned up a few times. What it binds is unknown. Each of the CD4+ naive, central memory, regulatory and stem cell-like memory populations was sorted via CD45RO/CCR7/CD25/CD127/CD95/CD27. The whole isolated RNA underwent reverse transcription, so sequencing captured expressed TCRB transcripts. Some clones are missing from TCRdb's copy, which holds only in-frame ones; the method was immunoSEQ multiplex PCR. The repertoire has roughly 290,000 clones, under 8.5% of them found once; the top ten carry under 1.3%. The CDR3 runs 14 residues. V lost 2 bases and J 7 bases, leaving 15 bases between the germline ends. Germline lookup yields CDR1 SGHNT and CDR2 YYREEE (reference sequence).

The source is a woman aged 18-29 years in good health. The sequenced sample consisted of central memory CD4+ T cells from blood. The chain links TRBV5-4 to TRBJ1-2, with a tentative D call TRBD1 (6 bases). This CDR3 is CASSFDPGAGGYTF. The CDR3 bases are TGTGCCAGCAGCTTTGATCCAGGGGCGGGTGGCTACACCTTC.